A single T cell receptor beta chain is shown here with its context. Its antigen is not known. The data were taken from a study of post-analysis software for immune sequencing data. Study in general: The study covered relapsing-remitting, secondary progressive and progressive-relapsing courses of multiple sclerosis.

V lost 2 bases to trimming and J lost 7 bases, with 12 bases between them. Germline V gene data show CDR1 as SGHNT and CDR2 as YYREEE (reference sequence). This CDR3 is built from 13 residues. Study-level findings and limits: The study found TRBV5-6, TRBV5-1 and TRBV20-1 among several TRBV segments more frequent in patients than controls. People with multiple sclerosis had a significantly lower normalized Chao1 diversity than controls did. Analysis by F measure revealed that same-batch samples clustered strongly together.

Unique molecular identifiers featured in each of the TCR beta cDNA libraries. Out of roughly 0.85 to 11 million T cells, roughly 0.5 million cDNA molecules were generated. TCRdb passed the PCR reads through MiXCR, listing each CDR3 protein once. The data contain some 240,000 distinct CDR3 sequences, roughly a third of them singletons. Sequencing was carried out using blood. This TCR came from a girl aged 5-17 years with multiple sclerosis. The rearrangement uses TRBV5-4 and TRBJ1-2; possible D gene TRBD1, 5 bases. The CDR3 here is CASSLWDACGYTF. The CDR3 nucleotides read TGTGCCAGCAGCTTATGGGACGCATGTGGCTACACCTTC.